A single sample gave rise to the 24 T cell receptor beta chains below, sequenced in a study of blood T cell repertoires in COVID-19. Here immunoSEQ multiplex PCR was the method, and the copy in TCRdb shows in-frame clones only, minus some. In the table there are some 29,000 clones, 84% of which are singletons. The source material was peripheral blood. These receptors all come from a man aged 80 or over with active COVID-19.

V is TRBV15 and J is TRBJ2-7; 7 bases fit TRBD2. Trimming cost V 0 bases and J 4 bases; bases outside gene matches: 9. Germline V gives CDR1 LNHNV, CDR2 YYDKDF (reference sequence). This CDR3 spans 16 amino acids. For the CDR3, the DNA is TGTGCCACCAGCAGAGATTGGGGGGGTTCGGGTTACGAGCAGTACTTC. Its translation: CATSRDWGGSGYEQYF.

This chain joins TRBV29-1 and TRBJ2-2; weak D call: TRBD1 (6 bases). The CDR3 is 12 amino acids. V was clipped by 6 bases and J by 5 bases, with 10 bases between them. Germline values: CDR1 SQVTM, CDR2 ANQGSEA. The CDR3 nucleotides read TGCAGCGTAAACACAGGGACCGGGGAGCTGTTTTTT. It codes for CSVNTGTGELFF.

J is TRBJ2-3 and V is TRBV5-6; D is uncertain. Trimming left V 2 bases short and J 0 bases short, with 13 bases between. Germline CDR1 reads SGHDT; CDR2 reads YYEEEE. There are 16 residues in the CDR3. Here the CDR3 reads CASSLITGASTDTQYF. The CDR3 nucleotides read TGTGCCAGCAGCTTAATTACTGGTGCTAGCACAGATACGCAGTATTTT.

A few counts support this clone. The genes are TRBV12-3 or TRBV12-4 and TRBJ2-3; D is uncertain. The V end lost 3 bases, the J end lost 5 bases, and 3 bases lay between the germline ends. The CDR3 is made up of 11 amino acids. The DNA of the CDR3 is TGTGCCAGCAGTTTTAAAGATACGCAGTATTTT. Translated: CASSFKDTQYF.

This chain links TRBV10-3 with TRBJ2-1, with TRBD2 as a possible D gene (5 bases). The germline V gene has CDR1 ENHRY and CDR2 SYGVKD. This CDR3 is built from 13 residues. V gave up 8 bases and J gave up 3 bases, with 11 bases separating them. CDR3 residues: CAISSEGYNEQFF. DNA for the CDR3: TGTGCCATCTCCTCTGAGGGCTACAATGAGCAGTTCTTC.

The chain employs TRBV5-4 and TRBJ1-1, with D maybe TRBD1 (6 bases). The CDR3 has 15 amino acids. Looked up from germline, CDR1 is SGHNT and CDR2 is YYREEE (reference sequence). V was trimmed by 4 bases and J by 0 bases, leaving 13 bases between them. The CDR3 loop reads CASSAPGVLNTEAFF. The CDR3 bases are TGTGCCAGCAGCGCGCCAGGGGTCCTGAACACTGAAGCTTTCTTT.

This chain connects TRBV3-1 (or the pseudogene TRBV3-2) to TRBJ2-3; the match to TRBD2 covers 8 bases. V was pared by 7 bases and J by 0 bases, with 6 bases of the junction left unmatched. The V gene's germline CDR1 is LGHDT and CDR2 YNNKEL (reference sequence). This CDR3 is 15 amino acids long. The CDR3 is CASTPGGISTDTQYF. CDR3 in DNA: TGTGCCAGCACCCCGGGGGGGATTAGCACAGATACGCAGTATTTT.

This clone is medium-sized in the sample. The rearrangement joins TRBV7-9 to TRBJ2-7; D is unresolved. The germline V gene has CDR1 SEHNR and CDR2 FQNEAQ (reference sequence). V gave up 6 bases and J gave up 3 bases, with 9 bases separating them. The CDR3 sequence is 12 residues long. The CDR3 reads CASRQQDYEQYF. The CDR3 DNA follows: TGTGCCAGCAGACAGCAGGACTACGAGCAGTACTTC.

The V call is TRBV6-1, the J call TRBJ2-5; 8 nucleotides agree with TRBD2. V trimming: 3 bases; J trimming: 4 bases; junction bases outside the gene matches: 1. This CDR3 spans 13 amino acids. Germline CDR1 reads MNHNS; CDR2 reads SASEGT. CDR3 sequence: CASSDSGVETQYF. The CDR3 DNA is TGTGCCAGCAGTGATAGCGGGGTAGAGACCCAGTACTTC.

This chain uses TRBV10-3 with TRBJ1-2; possible D gene TRBD1, 6 bases. The CDR3 has 14 amino acids. CDR1 ENHRY and CDR2 SYGVKD come from the germline V gene. V was shortened by 0 bases and J by 9 bases, with 14 bases between the two germline ends. DNA of the CDR3: TGTGCCATCAGTGAGTCCGGAGGGGGGGCCAGCTACACCTTC. This codes for CAISESGGGASYTF.

This clone is categorized as medium-sized (0.01 to 0.1%). V usage is TRBV5-6 and J usage is TRBJ2-2; D remains unclear. Trimming removed 5 bases at V and 6 bases at J, with 14 bases between. CDR3 length: 14 amino acids. Germline values: CDR1 SGHDT, CDR2 YYEEEE. The CDR3 region has the DNA TGTGCCAGCAGGGCCAGTACTACGGCCGGGGAGCTGTTTTTT. As protein: CASRASTTAGELFF.

The V call is TRBV7-9, the J call TRBJ2-3, with 8 nucleotides matching TRBD1. Germline loops: CDR1 SEHNR, CDR2 FQNEAQ (reference sequence). The CDR3 totals 15 residues. V trimming: 4 bases; J trimming: 2 bases; junction bases outside the gene matches: 5. In DNA, the CDR3 is TGTGCCAGCAGCTCGGGGACAGGCCCCACAGATACGCAGTATTTT. It is translated as CASSSGTGPTDTQYF. The full variable domain, completed using reference TRBV7-9 and TRBJ2-3, is DTGVSQNPRHKITKRGQNVTFRCDPISEHNRLYWYRQTLGQGPEFLTYFQNEAQLEKSRLLSDRFSAERPKGSFSTLEIQRTEQGDSAMYLCASSSGTGPTDTQYFGPGTRLTVL.

This clone was seen a few times. The V call is TRBV11-2, the J call TRBJ1-3; 8 nucleotides line up with TRBD1. The CDR3 loop spans 16 amino acids. J lost 4 bases, V lost 4 bases, and 9 bases had no gene match. Germline lookup yields CDR1 SGHAT and CDR2 FQNNGV. This chain's CDR3 is CASSSSWYRGGNTIYF. The CDR3 nucleotides are TGTGCCAGCAGCTCGAGTTGGTACAGGGGGGGAAACACCATATATTTT. The full variable domain, completed using reference TRBV11-2 and TRBJ1-3, is EAGVAQSPRYKIIEKRQSVAFWCNPISGHATLYWYQQILGQGPKLLIQFQNNGVVDDSQLPKDRFSAERLKGVDSTLKIQPAKLEDSAVYLCASSSSWYRGGNTIYFGEGSWLTVV.

In its sample, this clone was seen a few times. The chain employs TRBV5-1 and TRBJ2-1, with TRBD2 identical over 9 bases. CDR3 size: 15 residues. Trimming took 5 bases from V and 4 from J; bases not matched to a gene: 7. CDR1 is SGHRS and CDR2 is YFSETQ in the germline V gene. In DNA, the CDR3 is TGCGCCAGCAGGTCCACTAGCGGGTTATACAATGAGCAGTTCTTC. This gives the protein CASRSTSGLYNEQFF.

This clone was counted a single time. This chain joins TRBV6-5 and TRBJ1-2, with 7 bases identical to TRBD1. V lost 6 bases, J lost 7 bases, and 5 bases stayed unmatched. From germline, CDR1 is MNHEY and CDR2 SVGAGI. The CDR3 runs to 12 residues. CDR3 protein: CASSLNRGGYTF. In DNA form, the CDR3 reads TGTGCCAGCAGCTTAAACAGGGGTGGCTACACCTTC.

The chain couples TRBV3-1 (or the pseudogene TRBV3-2) to TRBJ1-2; 7 bases are a match to TRBD1. V shed 4 bases, J shed 8 bases, and the junction held 10 bases outside the gene matches. Germline loops: CDR1 LGHDT, CDR2 YNNKEL (reference sequence). CDR3 size: 14 residues. CDR3 region: CASSLGTVYLGYTF. The CDR3, as DNA: TGTGCCAGCAGCCTCGGGACAGTTTATTTAGGCTACACCTTC.

V is TRBV6-5 and J is TRBJ1-2; D not resolved. V dropped 6 bases and J dropped 4 bases, with 15 bases sitting between them. This CDR3 spans 14 amino acids. Germline V gene lookup returns CDR1 MNHEY and CDR2 SVGAGI. The CDR3 region is CASSYRGPRYGYTF. The CDR3 DNA is TGTGCCAGCAGCTATAGAGGGCCACGCTATGGCTACACCTTC.

The CDR3 region has the DNA TGTGCCAGTCGGAGGGACCGAGGCTCTGGAAACACCATATATTTT. Its protein product is CASRRDRGSGNTIYF. The rearrangement links TRBV19 to TRBJ1-3; perhaps TRBD1 as D (5 bases). This CDR3 is 15 amino acids long. The V and J ends lost 8 bases and 0 bases respectively, with 14 bases between them. Germline-derived CDR1 and CDR2 are LNHDA and SQIVND (reference sequence).

The chain links TRBV24-1 to TRBJ2-3; D is uncertain. Trimming took 3 bases from V and 6 from J, leaving 12 bases between them. The germline CDR1 and CDR2 sequences are KGHDR and SFDVKD. This CDR3 has 14 residues. The chain's CDR3 is CATSDTSISDTQYF. The CDR3, as DNA: TGTGCCACCAGTGATACTTCGATCTCGGATACGCAGTATTTT.

The genes are TRBV6-1 and TRBJ2-3; D not resolved. Per germline, CDR1 MNHNS and CDR2 SASEGT. The V gene lost 0 bases and the J gene lost 5 bases, with 12 bases spanning the gap. The CDR3 has 15 residues. The CDR3 region has the DNA TGTGCCAGCAGTGAAGCCAGAGGATTCAGAGATACGCAGTATTTT. Amino acid sequence: CASSEARGFRDTQYF.

CDR3 sequence reads: CASSLGQGRNYGYTF. CDR3 sequence (DNA): TGTGCCAGCAGCTTAGGACAGGGTCGTAACTATGGCTACACCTTC. The chain uses TRBV7-2 and TRBJ1-2; 7 bases fit TRBD1. Germline values: CDR1 SGHTA, CDR2 FQGNSA. This CDR3 spans 15 amino acids. J lost 1 base, V lost 1 base, and 3 bases had no gene match.

The gene calls are TRBV5-5 and TRBJ1-1; unclear D gene. The V gene lost 4 bases and the J gene lost 1 base, with 14 bases spanning the gap. The CDR3 is made up of 15 amino acids. Germline loops: CDR1 SGHKS, CDR2 YYEKEE (reference sequence). In DNA form, the CDR3 reads TGTGCCAGCAGCCAGGCGGGCAGGTCGAACACTGAAGCTTTCTTT. This codes for CASSQAGRSNTEAFF.

The V gene is TRBV5-6, the J gene TRBJ1-4, with a weak D call TRBD1 (5 bases). CDR3 size: 15 residues. The V and J ends lost 2 bases and 6 bases respectively, with 14 bases between them. Germline V CDR1 and CDR2: SGHDT, YYEEEE. CDR3 sequence reads: CASSLSPGGDEKLFF. CDR3 in DNA: TGTGCCAGCAGCTTATCTCCGGGAGGGGATGAAAAACTGTTTTTT. Complete variable domain (other parts from reference TRBV5-6 and TRBJ1-4): DAGVTQSPTHLIKTRGQQVTLRCSPKSGHDTVSWYQQALGQGPQFIFQYYEEEERQRGNFPDRFSGHQFPNYSSELNVNALLLGDSALYLCASSLSPGGDEKLFFGSGTQLSVL.

V is TRBV7-3 and J is TRBJ1-3; tentative D call: TRBD1 (6 bases). The germline CDR1 and CDR2 sequences are SGHTA and FQGTGA. The CDR3 is 16 amino acids. V shed 5 bases and J shed 0 bases, with 14 bases lying between them. The DNA for the CDR3 is TGTGCCAGCAGCCCGGGAAGAGGGGGCTCTGGAAACACCATATATTTT. Its protein is CASSPGRGGSGNTIYF.